Sequencing of this T cell receptor beta chain was carried out in a study of T cell responses to AZD1222 COVID-19 vaccine. Profiling relied on immunoSEQ multiplex PCR, and the TCRdb table lists in-frame clones only, not all of them. The repertoire holds about 130,000 clones, with roughly 93% as singletons. Study-level points and caveats: The donors showed a predominance of white British ancestry and of females, with possible underestimation of clonal diversity. Spike-specific TCR breadth and depth both grew after two AZD1222 doses.

About this clone: Its antigen is currently unknown.

The CDR3 loop spans 16 amino acids. Germline V gene sequence: CDR1 KGHSH, CDR2 LQKENI. Trimming cost V 1 base and J 0 bases, with 10 bases left between them. The source of this sequence is an adult in good health. Source: peripheral blood, taken on day 0 of AZD1222 vaccination. V and J are TRBV18 and TRBJ1-5; D might be TRBD1 (6 bases). The CDR3 here is CASSPLWDISNQPQHF. CDR3 bases: TGTGCCAGCTCACCACTGTGGGACATTAGCAATCAGCCCCAGCATTTT.